This T cell receptor (beta chain) emerged from a study of CD8+CD57+ T cells in acquired aplastic anemia. The CDR3 contains 16 residues. V was trimmed by 0 bases and J by 9 bases, leaving 19 bases between them. The V gene's germline CDR1 is SGHRS and CDR2 YFSETQ. Researchers used genomic DNA as the template to profile TCR beta VDJ and CDR3. TCRdb processed the reads anew with MiXCR; each CDR3 protein has one entry. Of about 210,000 distinct CDR3 sequences listed, roughly 57% are singletons. The sample taken for sequencing was sorted CD4+, CD8+, or CD8+CD57+ T cells (not recorded which) from PBMCs. The V and J genes are TRBV5-1 and TRBJ2-1; perhaps TRBD2 as D (6 bases). The sequence came from a human donor in good health. The CDR3 protein is CASSLVSSPSVTEQFF. CDR3 nucleotides: TGCGCCAGCAGCTTGGTATCTAGCCCTAGCGTTACTGAGCAGTTCTTC.